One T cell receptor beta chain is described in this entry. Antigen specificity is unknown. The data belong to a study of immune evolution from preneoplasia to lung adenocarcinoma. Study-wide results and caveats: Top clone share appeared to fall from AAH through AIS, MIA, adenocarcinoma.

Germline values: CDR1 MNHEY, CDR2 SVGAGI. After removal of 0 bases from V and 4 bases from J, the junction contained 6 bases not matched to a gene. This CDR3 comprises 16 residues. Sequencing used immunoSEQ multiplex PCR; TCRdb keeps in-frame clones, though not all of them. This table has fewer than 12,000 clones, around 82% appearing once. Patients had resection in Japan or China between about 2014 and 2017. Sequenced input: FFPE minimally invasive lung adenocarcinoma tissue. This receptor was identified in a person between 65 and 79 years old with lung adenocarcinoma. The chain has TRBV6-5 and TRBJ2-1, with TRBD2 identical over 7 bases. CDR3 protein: CASSYSSSGPYNEQFF. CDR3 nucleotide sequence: TGTGCCAGCAGTTACTCGTCTAGCGGACCATACAATGAGCAGTTCTTC.